This record concerns one T cell receptor (beta chain) sequence. The antigen is unknown. Uncontrolled infection, other autoimmune disease, pregnancy or lactation excluded patients. Clinical symptoms, serum thyroxine and TRAb, thyroid ultrasound and orbital computed tomography together formed the diagnostic basis. The ends lost 2 bases at V and 4 bases at J; junction bases unmatched: 5. The CDR3 sequence is 14 residues long. Germline V lookup: CDR1 SNHLY, CDR2 FYNNEI. These data are taken from a study of T cells in Graves' hyperthyroidism and ophthalmopathy. TCR beta CDR3 sequences were amplified from RNA transcripts. A first-round RT-PCR of the TCR CDR3 used the HTBI primer set. One entry per CDR3 protein, called by TCRdb with MiXCR from the multiplex PCR reads. Counted here are hundreds of thousands of distinct CDR3 sequences, roughly 40% occurring once; the ten biggest clones make up roughly 8.3%. Findings of the study overall: Onset of ophthalmopathy came a median about 6.5 months after the model predicted it. The authors' 13 V-J model separated ophthalmopathy from stable hyperthyroidism.

The receptor comes from a man between 18 and 29 years old with Graves' hyperthyroidism. V is TRBV2 and J is TRBJ2-7; 7 bases align to TRBD1. Sequenced input: blood. Here the CDR3 DNA reads TGTGCCAGCAGTGAAATGGACAGGCGGTACGAGCAGTACTTC. Amino acids: CASSEMDRRYEQYF.